The clone carrying this T cell receptor beta chain was seen many times. No antigen is known for it. TCR beta CDR3 region amplification was performed from RNA transcripts. The TCR CDR3 first-round RT-PCR relied on the HTBI primer set. TCRdb reanalysed the multiplex PCR reads using MiXCR and keeps one entry per CDR3 protein. The table has some 510,000 distinct CDR3 sequences, about half seen once. The data originate from a study of T cells in Graves' hyperthyroidism and ophthalmopathy. Trimming took off 5 bases at V and 3 bases at J, with 11 bases between the two ends. This CDR3 is built from 13 residues. Germline V gives CDR1 SEHNR, CDR2 FQNEAQ (reference sequence). Whole-study findings and limits: Model-based prediction identified ophthalmopathy a median 6.5 months prior to its onset.

The specimen sequenced was peripheral blood or thyroid tissue (not recorded which). This sequence originates from a woman aged 18-29 years with Graves' hyperthyroidism. This chain connects TRBV7-9 to TRBJ2-7, with a possible D match to TRBD2 (5 bases). The CDR3 DNA reads as TGTGCCAGCAGCCTCGGACTGGACTACGAGCAGTACTTC. Encoded protein: CASSLGLDYEQYF.